This passage covers 17 T cell receptor beta chains from one sample sequenced in a study of cytomegalovirus exposure and HLA in healthy donors. The study ran its PCR with 60 Vbeta and 13 Jbeta primers. Measured with immunoSEQ multiplex PCR; TCRdb has only the in-frame clones, and not every one. The table shows about 130,000 clones, with roughly 80% occurring only once. The sample was PBMCs. The origin of the receptors is a man younger than 45 in good health and CMV-seronegative.

The genes are TRBV11-2 and TRBJ2-7, with D possibly TRBD2 on 5 matching bases. Per the germline V gene, CDR1 is SGHAT and CDR2 is FQNNGV. The CDR3 runs to 14 residues. The V end lost 5 bases, the J end lost 2 bases, and 13 bases lay between the germline ends. DNA for the CDR3: TGTGCCAGCAGCGTAAGCGGAACTACCTACGAGCAGTACTTC. Protein product: CASSVSGTTYEQYF.

This chain links TRBV28 with TRBJ1-5, with unresolved D. Trimming took 6 bases from V and 9 from J, leaving 12 bases between them. Germline CDR1 reads MDHEN; CDR2 reads SYDVKM. The CDR3 has 12 amino acids. DNA for the CDR3: TGTGCCAGCAGAAAACAGCATCGGCCCCAGCATTTT. Protein: CASRKQHRPQHF.

The V call is TRBV14, the J call TRBJ1-2; 9 bases are a match to TRBD1. The CDR3 contains 15 residues. V trimming: 5 bases; J trimming: 8 bases; junction bases outside the gene matches: 12. Germline V lookup: CDR1 SGHDN, CDR2 FVKESK. In DNA, the CDR3 is TGTGCCAGCAGCTACGATTACCGGGACAGGGAAGGCTACACCTTC. This sequence encodes CASSYDYRDREGYTF.

This clone was observed a handful of times. J is TRBJ1-4 and V is TRBV4-3; D is possibly TRBD1 (6 bases). Trimming removed 2 bases from V and 4 bases from J, with 8 bases in between. The CDR3 consists of 14 residues. CDR1 and CDR2 from the germline V gene are LGHNA and YSLEER. The CDR3 nucleotides read TGCGCCAGCAGCCAACAGGGGCTTAATGAAAAACTGTTTTTT. Its protein is CASSQQGLNEKLFF.

This clone was found once. The chain carries TRBV4-3 and TRBJ2-1; TRBD2 matches at 8 bases. The V and J ends lost 0 bases and 10 bases, in that order; junction bases with no gene match: 8. CDR3 length equals 15 residues. The germline gives CDR1 LGHNA, CDR2 YSLEER. The CDR3 reads CASSQDPWTSREQFF. The CDR3 DNA reads as TGCGCCAGCAGCCAAGATCCTTGGACTAGCCGCGAGCAGTTCTTC.

DNA for the CDR3: TGTGCCAGCAGCGTAGCTGGCCTAGCGGGAGACGAGCAGTACTTC. It specifies CASSVAGLAGDEQYF. J is TRBJ2-7 and V is TRBV9; 10 bases map to TRBD2. J was trimmed by 5 bases and V by 0 bases; bases with no gene match: 5. CDR1 is SGDLS, CDR2 YYNGEE, per germline. CDR3 length: 15 residues.

This chain connects TRBV7-9 to TRBJ2-7, with 9 bases that match TRBD2. Germline loops: CDR1 SEHNR, CDR2 FQNEAQ (reference sequence). The CDR3 has 14 amino acids. J gave up 4 bases and V 6 bases, and 7 bases lay outside the gene matches. The CDR3 DNA reads as TGTGCCAGCAGAACCACGAGCGGGAGGTACGAGCAGTACTTC. This gives the protein CASRTTSGRYEQYF.

The V gene is TRBV7-2, the J gene TRBJ1-2; TRBD1 agrees at 8 bases. The CDR3 is made up of 17 amino acids. Trimming at V came to 5 bases and at J to 5 bases, leaving 16 bases not matched to a gene. The germline CDR1 and CDR2 sequences are SGHTA and FQGNSA. In nucleotides, the CDR3 is TGTGCCAGCAGCCATATGGGGCTCGACAGGGGACTATATGGCTACACCTTC. It codes for CASSHMGLDRGLYGYTF.

The chain recombines TRBV7-3 with TRBJ1-1; 7 bases map to TRBD1. The CDR3 has 13 amino acids. V dropped 5 bases and J dropped 5; count of bases not matched to a gene: 5. CDR1 and CDR2 (germline): SGHTA, FQGTGA. CDR3 coding DNA: TGTGCCAGCAGCCTGGACAGGCTAACTGAAGCTTTCTTT. It codes for CASSLDRLTEAFF. The whole variable domain, remainder taken from reference TRBV7-3 and TRBJ1-1, is GAGVSQTPSNKVTEKGKYVELRCDPISGHTALYWYRQSLGQGPEFLIYFQGTGAADDSGLPNDRFFAVRPEGSVSTLKIQRTERGDSAVYLCASSLDRLTEAFFGQGTRLTVV.

This chain connects TRBV9 to TRBJ2-7, with 10 bases aligning to TRBD2. Germline CDR1 reads SGDLS; CDR2 reads YYNGEE. The CDR3 is 19 residues long. The V and J ends lost 1 base and 3 bases, in that order; junction bases with no gene match: 16. CDR3 in DNA: TGTGCCAGCAGCGTACTACGACCTAGCGGGAGCTTATTAGGCTACGAGCAGTACTTC. It specifies CASSVLRPSGSLLGYEQYF.

CDR3 in DNA: TGCAGCGTTGAAGATTTGGTATCAGGGGTTGGGTACGAGCAGTACTTC. It specifies CSVEDLVSGVGYEQYF. The V gene is TRBV29-1, the J gene TRBJ2-5; D is possibly TRBD1 (6 bases). The tail of the sequence fits TRBJ2-7 better, so the J call may be wrong. This CDR3 is 16 amino acids long. Germline V lookup: CDR1 SQVTM, CDR2 ANQGSEA.

The sample holds one count of this clone. CDR3 region: CAWSTGASSYNEQFF. The CDR3 region has the DNA TGTGCCTGGAGTACAGGAGCCAGCTCCTACAATGAGCAGTTCTTC. The V call is TRBV30, the J call TRBJ2-1; D is perhaps TRBD1 (5 bases). The CDR3 is 15 amino acids. Deletions cut 2 bases from V and 0 bases from J, with 11 bases between. CDR1 and CDR2 (germline): GTSNPN, SVGIG (reference sequence).

V is TRBV18 and J is TRBJ1-3; a possible D gene is TRBD1 (5 bases). Trimming pared 3 bases from V and 0 bases from J, leaving 18 bases between. Germline assignment: CDR1 KGHSH and CDR2 LQKENI. This CDR3 has 18 amino acids. In nucleotides, the CDR3 is TGTGCCAGCTCACCGGTTATTCACAGGCGCGACTCTGGAAACACCATATATTTT. It encodes CASSPVIHRRDSGNTIYF.

The gene calls are TRBV16 and TRBJ2-5; D might be TRBD2 (6 bases). Germline-derived CDR1 and CDR2 are KGHSY and FQNENV. The CDR3 has 12 amino acids. Trimming stripped 2 bases from V and 5 bases from J, with 6 bases between. In DNA form, the CDR3 reads TGTGCCAGCAGCCAAGGGAGGGAGACCCAGTACTTC. It encodes CASSQGRETQYF. Filled out from reference TRBV16 and TRBJ2-5, the complete variable domain reads GEEVAQTPKHLVRGEGQKAKLYCAPIKGHSYVFWYQQVLKNEFKFLISFQNENVFDETGMPKERFSAKCLPNSPCSLEIQATKLEDSAVYFCASSQGRETQYFGPGTRLLVL.

The rearrangement links TRBV7-2 to TRBJ1-1; the D gene is possibly TRBD1 (5 bases). Germline lookup yields CDR1 SGHTA and CDR2 FQGNSA. The CDR3 runs to 14 residues. V was shortened by 8 bases and J by 7 bases, with 20 bases between the two germline ends. CDR3 nucleotides: TGTGCCAGCTCCCCTCAACCAGGGCAAGGTGAAGCTTTCTTT. As protein: CASSPQPGQGEAFF.

The chain links TRBV4-1 to TRBJ2-7; D gene unclear. Germline V gene lookup returns CDR1 MGHRA and CDR2 YSYEKL. V lost 3 bases, J lost 0 bases, and 9 bases lay in between. This CDR3 is 14 amino acids long. The CDR3 protein is CASSHVRNSYEQYF. Here the CDR3 DNA reads TGCGCCAGCAGCCATGTCAGGAACTCCTACGAGCAGTACTTC.

This chain links TRBV7-6 with TRBJ1-3; D is undetermined. CDR3 length: 14 residues. Germline CDR1 reads SGHVS; CDR2 reads FNYEAQ. Trimming pared 5 bases from V and 6 bases from J, leaving 14 bases between. In DNA, the CDR3 is TGTGCCAGCAGCCTCCGACAATTGTCAAACACCATATATTTT. Translated, it gives CASSLRQLSNTIYF.